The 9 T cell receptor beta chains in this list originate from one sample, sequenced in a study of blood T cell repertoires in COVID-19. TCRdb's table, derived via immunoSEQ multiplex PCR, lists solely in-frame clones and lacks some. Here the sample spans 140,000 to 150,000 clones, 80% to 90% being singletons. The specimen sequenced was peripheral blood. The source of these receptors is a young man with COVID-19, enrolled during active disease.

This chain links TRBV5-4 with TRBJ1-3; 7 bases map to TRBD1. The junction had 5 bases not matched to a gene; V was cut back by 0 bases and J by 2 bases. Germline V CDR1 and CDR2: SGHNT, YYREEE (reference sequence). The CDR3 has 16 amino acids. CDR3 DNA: TGTGCCAGCAGCTTGGGCGGGACAGCTCCTGGAAACACCATATATTTT. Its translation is CASSLGGTAPGNTIYF.

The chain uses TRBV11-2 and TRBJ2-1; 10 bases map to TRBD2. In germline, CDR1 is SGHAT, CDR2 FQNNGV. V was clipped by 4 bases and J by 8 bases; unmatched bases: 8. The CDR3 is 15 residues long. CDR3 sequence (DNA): TGTGCCAGCAGCTCCCTAGCGGGAGTTAGCTATGAGCAGTTCTTC. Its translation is CASSSLAGVSYEQFF.

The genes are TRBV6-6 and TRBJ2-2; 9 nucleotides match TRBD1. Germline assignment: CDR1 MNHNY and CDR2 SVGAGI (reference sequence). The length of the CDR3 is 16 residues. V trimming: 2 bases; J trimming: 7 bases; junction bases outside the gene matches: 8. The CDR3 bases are TGTGCCAGCAGTTACCCCAGGGACAGGGCCGGCGGGGAGCTGTTTTTT. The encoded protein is CASSYPRDRAGGELFF.

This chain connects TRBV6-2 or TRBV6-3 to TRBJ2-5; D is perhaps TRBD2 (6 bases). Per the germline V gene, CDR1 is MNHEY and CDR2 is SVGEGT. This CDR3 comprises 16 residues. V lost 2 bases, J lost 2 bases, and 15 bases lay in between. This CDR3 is CASSYRDWSTQETQYF. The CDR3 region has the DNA TGTGCCAGCAGTTACCGGGACTGGAGTACTCAAGAGACCCAGTACTTC.

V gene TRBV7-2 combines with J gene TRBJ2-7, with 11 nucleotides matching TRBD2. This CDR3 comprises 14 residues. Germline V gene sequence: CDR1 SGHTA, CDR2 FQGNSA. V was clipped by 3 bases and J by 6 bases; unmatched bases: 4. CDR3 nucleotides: TGTGCCAGCAGCTTGACTAGCGGGGAAACCGAGCAGTACTTC. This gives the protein CASSLTSGETEQYF.

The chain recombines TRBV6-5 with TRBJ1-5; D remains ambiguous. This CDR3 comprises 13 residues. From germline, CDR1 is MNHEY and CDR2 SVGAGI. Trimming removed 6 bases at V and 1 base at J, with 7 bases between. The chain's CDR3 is CASSLESNQPQHF. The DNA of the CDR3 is TGTGCCAGCAGCCTGGAGAGCAATCAGCCCCAGCATTTT.

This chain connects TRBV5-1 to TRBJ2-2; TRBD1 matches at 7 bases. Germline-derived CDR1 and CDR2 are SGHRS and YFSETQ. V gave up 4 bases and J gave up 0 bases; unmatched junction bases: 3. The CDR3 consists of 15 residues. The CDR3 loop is CASSVDRANTGELFF. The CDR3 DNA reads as TGCGCCAGCAGCGTTGACAGGGCGAACACCGGGGAGCTGTTTTTT.

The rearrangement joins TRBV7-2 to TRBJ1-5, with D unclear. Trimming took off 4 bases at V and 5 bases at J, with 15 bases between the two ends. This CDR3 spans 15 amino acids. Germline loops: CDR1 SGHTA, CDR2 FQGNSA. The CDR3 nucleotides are TGTGCCAGCAGCTGGGGAGGGCTAAATTATCAGCCCCAGCATTTT. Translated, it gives CASSWGGLNYQPQHF.

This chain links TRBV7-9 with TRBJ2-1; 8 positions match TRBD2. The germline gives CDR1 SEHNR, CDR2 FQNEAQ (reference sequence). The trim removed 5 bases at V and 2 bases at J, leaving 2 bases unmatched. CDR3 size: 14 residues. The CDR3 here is CASSGGLAYNEQFF. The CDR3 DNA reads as TGTGCCAGCAGCGGGGGACTAGCCTACAATGAGCAGTTCTTC.